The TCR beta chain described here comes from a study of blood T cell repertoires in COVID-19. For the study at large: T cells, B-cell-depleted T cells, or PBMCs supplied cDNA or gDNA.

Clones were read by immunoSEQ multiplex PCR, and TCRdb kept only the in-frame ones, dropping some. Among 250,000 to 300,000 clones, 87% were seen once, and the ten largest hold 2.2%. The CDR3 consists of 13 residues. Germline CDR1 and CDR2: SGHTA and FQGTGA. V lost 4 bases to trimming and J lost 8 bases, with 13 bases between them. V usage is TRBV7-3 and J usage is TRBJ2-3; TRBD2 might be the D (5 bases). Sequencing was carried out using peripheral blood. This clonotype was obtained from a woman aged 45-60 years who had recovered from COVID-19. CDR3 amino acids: CASSSQPAGTQYF. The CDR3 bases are TGTGCCAGCAGCTCCCAACCGGCGGGTACGCAGTATTTT. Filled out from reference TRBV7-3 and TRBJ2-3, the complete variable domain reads GAGVSQTPSNKVTEKGKYVELRCDPISGHTALYWYRQSLGQGPEFLIYFQGTGAADDSGLPNDRFFAVRPEGSVSTLKIQRTERGDSAVYLCASSSQPAGTQYFGPGTRLTVL.